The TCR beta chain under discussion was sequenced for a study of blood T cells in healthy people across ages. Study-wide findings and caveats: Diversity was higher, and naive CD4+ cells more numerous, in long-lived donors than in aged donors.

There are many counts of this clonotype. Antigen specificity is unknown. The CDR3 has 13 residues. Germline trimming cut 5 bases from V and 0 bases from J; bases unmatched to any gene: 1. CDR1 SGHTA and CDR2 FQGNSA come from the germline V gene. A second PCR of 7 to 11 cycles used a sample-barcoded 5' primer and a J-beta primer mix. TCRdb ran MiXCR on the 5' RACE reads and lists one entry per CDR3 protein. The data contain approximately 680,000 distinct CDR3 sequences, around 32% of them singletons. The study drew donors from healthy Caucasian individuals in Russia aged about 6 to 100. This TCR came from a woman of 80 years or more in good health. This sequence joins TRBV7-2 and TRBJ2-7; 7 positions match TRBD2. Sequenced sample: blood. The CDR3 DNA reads TGTGCCAGCAGCCGGACTAGCTCCTACGAGCAGTACTTC. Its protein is CASSRTSSYEQYF.